The rows below give T cell receptor beta chains drawn from one sample of a study of cytomegalovirus exposure and HLA in healthy donors. Produced via immunoSEQ multiplex PCR; TCRdb's table is partial and in-frame only. The data show 150,000 to 200,000 clones, roughly four fifths seen once. The source material was PBMCs. The source is a female donor in good health and CMV-seronegative. The CDR3 runs from the conserved cysteine through the conserved F or W. The order of the fields is CDR3 DNA, CDR3 protein, V gene, D gene, clone size, J gene. A D gene is named only where the DNA matches it firmly. Size tells how often a clone was seen (once, few, many) or the class of an expanded clone, and some rows leave it out.

DNA: TGTGCCAGCAGTTCGGCCGGGAGACAGGGAATAGATACGCAGTATTTT
CDR3: CASSSAGRQGIDTQYF
V: TRBV28
D: NA
size: few
J: TRBJ2-3

DNA: TGCAGTGCTAGAGGGCTAGCGGAGCAGTACTTC
CDR3: CSARGLAEQYF
V: TRBV20-1
D: NA
size: NA
J: TRBJ2-7

DNA: TGTGCCAGCAGCCCCCGGACAGGGGATCAGCCCCAGCATTTT
CDR3: CASSPRTGDQPQHF
V: TRBV7-2
D: TRBD1
size: NA
J: TRBJ1-5

DNA: TGTGCCAGCAGCAACGAGAGGGCTGAAGCTTTCTTT
CDR3: CASSNERAEAFF
V: TRBV9
D: NA
size: NA
J: TRBJ1-1

DNA: TGTGCCAGCAGCGTAGGACCTAGCGGTCCCTACGAGCAGTACTTC
CDR3: CASSVGPSGPYEQYF
V: TRBV9
D: TRBD2
size: NA
J: TRBJ2-7

DNA: TGTGCCTGGAGTGTAGGCGGGAGGGGTAGGGAGACCCAGTACTTC
CDR3: CAWSVGGRGRETQYF
V: TRBV30
D: TRBD2
size: NA
J: TRBJ2-5

DNA: TGTGCCAGCAGTTACTCGAGTTACTATAGCAATCAGCCCCAGCATTTT
CDR3: CASSYSSYYSNQPQHF
V: TRBV6-6
D: NA
size: NA
J: TRBJ1-5

DNA: TGTGCCTGGAGCCGGTGGAGGGTTGCCGGGGAGCTGTTTTTT
CDR3: CAWSRWRVAGELFF
V: TRBV30
D: NA
size: NA
J: TRBJ2-2

DNA: TGTGCCAGTAGCCCGGGGGGACAAATAGCCAAAAACATTCAGTACTTC
CDR3: CASSPGGQIAKNIQYF
V: TRBV19
D: NA
size: NA
J: TRBJ2-4

DNA: TGTGCCAGCAGCTTAGCCCGAAACAGGGGCGAGCAGTACTTC
CDR3: CASSLARNRGEQYF
V: TRBV7-2
D: TRBD1
size: NA
J: TRBJ2-7

DNA: TGTGCCAGCAGTTTAAGAGGGCCGAACACTGAAGCTTTCTTT
CDR3: CASSLRGPNTEAFF
V: TRBV27
D: NA
size: NA
J: TRBJ1-1

DNA: TGTGCCAGCAGCGTAGCTCCGACAGGGGATCAGCCCCAGCATTTT
CDR3: CASSVAPTGDQPQHF
V: TRBV9
D: TRBD1
size: NA
J: TRBJ1-5

DNA: TGTGCCAGCTCACCAAACACAGGGGGCAATGAGCAGTTCTTC
CDR3: CASSPNTGGNEQFF
V: TRBV18
D: TRBD1
size: NA
J: TRBJ2-1

DNA: TGTGCCAGCAGCACCCGACAGGTTTCACCCCTCCACTTT
CDR3: CASSTRQVSPLHF
V: TRBV7-2
D: NA
size: NA
J: TRBJ1-6

DNA: TGTGCCAGCAGTGTAAAACAGGACAATGAGCAGTTCTTC
CDR3: CASSVKQDNEQFF
V: TRBV6-1
D: NA
size: NA
J: TRBJ2-1

DNA: TGTGCCACCCGGGACTCCGGGGAGACTGGCTACACCTTC
CDR3: CATRDSGETGYTF
V: TRBV25-1
D: NA
size: NA
J: TRBJ1-2